Listed here are 5 T cell receptor beta chains from one sample, sequenced in a study of cytomegalovirus exposure and HLA in healthy donors. It was with 60 Vbeta and 13 Jbeta primers that the PCR ran. The protocol was immunoSEQ multiplex PCR, while the TCRdb copy is restricted to in-frame clones and leaves out a portion. This sample's table has 130,000 to 150,000 clones. Sequencing was done on a sample of PBMCs. These receptor sequences come from a woman aged 50 to 65 in good health and CMV-seronegative.

This sequence joins TRBV19 and TRBJ2-2; 7 bases agree with TRBD1. Germline assignment: CDR1 LNHDA and CDR2 SQIVND (reference sequence). The CDR3 extends over 13 amino acids. The V segment lost 4 bases and the J segment 6 bases; nucleotides outside the gene matches: 2. Here the CDR3 reads CASSKGAPGELFF. CDR3 nucleotide sequence: TGTGCCAGTAGTAAGGGGGCTCCCGGGGAGCTGTTTTTT.

This rearrangement joins TRBV29-1 to TRBJ2-3; D is possibly TRBD2 (6 bases). The V gene's germline CDR1 is SQVTM and CDR2 ANQGSEA. This CDR3 is built from 17 residues. V shed 7 bases and J shed 10 bases, with 33 bases lying between them. The CDR3 here is CSALSPLPRGSGRPQYF. In DNA form, the CDR3 reads TGCAGCGCCCTCTCTCCGCTCCCCCGGGGCAGCGGGCGTCCGCAGTATTTT.

This chain uses TRBV4-3 with TRBJ2-5; D uncertain. CDR3 length: 14 amino acids. CDR1 LGHNA and CDR2 YSLEER come from the germline V gene. Trimming removed 0 bases from V and 5 bases from J, with 10 bases in between. CDR3 sequence: CASSQDLALETQYF. The CDR3 coding sequence is TGCGCCAGCAGCCAAGATCTCGCGCTGGAGACCCAGTACTTC.

The chain is built from TRBV6-1 and TRBJ2-1, with TRBD2 matching over 8 bases. This CDR3 contains 15 residues. J was trimmed by 4 bases and V by 1 base; bases with no gene match: 3. CDR1 is MNHNS and CDR2 is SASEGT in the germline V gene. CDR3 in DNA: TGTGCCAGCAGTGAAGGGTTAGCGGGGTACAATGAGCAGTTCTTC. Translation gives CASSEGLAGYNEQFF.

The CDR3 sequence: CASSLGPEFTDTQYF. The CDR3 coding sequence is TGTGCCAGCAGCTTAGGTCCCGAGTTCACAGATACGCAGTATTTT. The chain carries TRBV11-3 and TRBJ2-3; D gene ambiguous. V was clipped by 1 base and J by 2 bases, with 10 bases between them. CDR3 size: 15 residues. Germline CDR1 reads SGHNT; CDR2 reads YENEEA. Based on the CDR3 plus reference TRBV11-3 and TRBJ2-3, the full variable domain is EAGVVQSPRYKIIEKKQPVAFWCNPISGHNTLYWYLQNLGQGPELLIRYENEEAVDDSQLPKDRFSAERLKGVDSTLKIQPAELGDSAVYLCASSLGPEFTDTQYFGPGTRLTVL.